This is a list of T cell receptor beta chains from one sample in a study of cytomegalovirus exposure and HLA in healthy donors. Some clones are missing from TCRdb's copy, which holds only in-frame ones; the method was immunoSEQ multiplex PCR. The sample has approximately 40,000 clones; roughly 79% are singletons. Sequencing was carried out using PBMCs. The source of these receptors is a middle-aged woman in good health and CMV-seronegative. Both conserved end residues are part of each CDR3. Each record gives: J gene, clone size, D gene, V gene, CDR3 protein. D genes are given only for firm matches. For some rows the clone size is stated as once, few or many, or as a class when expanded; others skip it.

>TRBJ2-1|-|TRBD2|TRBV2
CASSDRLAGALVFF
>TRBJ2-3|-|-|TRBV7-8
CASSLVGGAGTDTQYF
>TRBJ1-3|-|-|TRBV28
CASSPPGQAGNTIYF
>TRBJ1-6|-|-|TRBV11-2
CASSYETENSPLHF
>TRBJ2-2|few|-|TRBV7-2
CASSRRGNTGELFF
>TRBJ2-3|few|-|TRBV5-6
CASSPNLELDSDTQYF
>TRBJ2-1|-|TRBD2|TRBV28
CASSPWTSGGPSQFF
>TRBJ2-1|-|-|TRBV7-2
CASTSGSHNEQFF
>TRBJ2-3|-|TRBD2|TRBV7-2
CASSWTSGGTDTQYF
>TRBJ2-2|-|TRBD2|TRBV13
CASSYGLAGVNTGELFF
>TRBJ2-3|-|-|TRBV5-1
CASSLAGLPSDTQYF
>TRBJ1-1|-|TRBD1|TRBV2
CASAAGDRGTEAFF
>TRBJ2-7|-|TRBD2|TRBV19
CASSRFSGESYEQYF
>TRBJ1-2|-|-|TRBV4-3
CASSQDSGINYGYTF
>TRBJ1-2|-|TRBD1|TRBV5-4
CASTPAGGGGYTF
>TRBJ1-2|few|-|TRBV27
CASTSSPGARDGYTF
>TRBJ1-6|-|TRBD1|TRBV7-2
CASSAQQGRDSPLHF
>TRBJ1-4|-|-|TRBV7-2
CASSEQGQGPANEKLFF
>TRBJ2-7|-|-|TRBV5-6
CASSLDSVYEQYF
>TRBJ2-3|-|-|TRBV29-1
CSVEGLGGADTQYF
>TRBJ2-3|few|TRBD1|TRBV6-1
CASRKTGLDTQYF
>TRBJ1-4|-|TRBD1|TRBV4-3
CASSHGTEINEKLFF